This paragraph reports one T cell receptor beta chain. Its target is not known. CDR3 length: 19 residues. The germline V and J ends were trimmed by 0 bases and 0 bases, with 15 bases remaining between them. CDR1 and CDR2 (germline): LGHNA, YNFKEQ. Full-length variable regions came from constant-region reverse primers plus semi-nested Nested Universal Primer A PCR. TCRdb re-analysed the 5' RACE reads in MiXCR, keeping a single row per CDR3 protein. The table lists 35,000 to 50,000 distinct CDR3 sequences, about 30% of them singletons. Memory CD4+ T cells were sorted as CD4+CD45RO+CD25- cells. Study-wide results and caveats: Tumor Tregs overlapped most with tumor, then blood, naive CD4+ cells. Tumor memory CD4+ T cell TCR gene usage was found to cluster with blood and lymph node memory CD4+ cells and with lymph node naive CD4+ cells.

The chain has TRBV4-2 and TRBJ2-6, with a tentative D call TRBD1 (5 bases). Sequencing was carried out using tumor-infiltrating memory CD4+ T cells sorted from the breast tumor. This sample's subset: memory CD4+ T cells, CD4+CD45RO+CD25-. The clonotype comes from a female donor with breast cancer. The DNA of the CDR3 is TGTGCCAGCAGCCAAGAAGTCCGACAGAACCCCTCTGGGGCCAACGTCCTGACTTTC. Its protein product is CASSQEVRQNPSGANVLTF.